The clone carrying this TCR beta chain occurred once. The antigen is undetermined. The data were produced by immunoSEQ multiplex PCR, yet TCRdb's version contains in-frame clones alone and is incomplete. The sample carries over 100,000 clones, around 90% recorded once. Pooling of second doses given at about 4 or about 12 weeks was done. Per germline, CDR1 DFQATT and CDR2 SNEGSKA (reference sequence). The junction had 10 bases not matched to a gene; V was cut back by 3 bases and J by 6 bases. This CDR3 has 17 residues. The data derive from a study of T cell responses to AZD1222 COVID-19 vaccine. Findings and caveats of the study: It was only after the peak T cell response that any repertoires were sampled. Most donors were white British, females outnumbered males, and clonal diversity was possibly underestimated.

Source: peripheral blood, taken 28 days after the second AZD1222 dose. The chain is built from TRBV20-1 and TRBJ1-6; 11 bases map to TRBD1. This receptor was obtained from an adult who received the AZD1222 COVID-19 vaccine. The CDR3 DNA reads TGCAGTGCTAGTGATCCGGGACAGGGGGTCGGTAATTCACCCCTCCACTTT. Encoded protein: CSASDPGQGVGNSPLHF.